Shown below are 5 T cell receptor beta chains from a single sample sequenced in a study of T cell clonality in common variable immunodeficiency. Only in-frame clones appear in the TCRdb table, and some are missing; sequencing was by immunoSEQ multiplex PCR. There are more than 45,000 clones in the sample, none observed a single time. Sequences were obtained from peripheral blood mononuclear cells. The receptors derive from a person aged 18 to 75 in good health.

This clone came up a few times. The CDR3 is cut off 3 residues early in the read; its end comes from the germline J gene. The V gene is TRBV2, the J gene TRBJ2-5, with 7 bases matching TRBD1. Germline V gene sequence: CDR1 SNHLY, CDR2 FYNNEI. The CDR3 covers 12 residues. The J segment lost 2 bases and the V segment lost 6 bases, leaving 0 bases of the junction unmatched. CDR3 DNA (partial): TGTGCCAGCAGGGGACAGCAAGAGACC. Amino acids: CASRGQQET. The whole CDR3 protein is CASRGQQETQYF.

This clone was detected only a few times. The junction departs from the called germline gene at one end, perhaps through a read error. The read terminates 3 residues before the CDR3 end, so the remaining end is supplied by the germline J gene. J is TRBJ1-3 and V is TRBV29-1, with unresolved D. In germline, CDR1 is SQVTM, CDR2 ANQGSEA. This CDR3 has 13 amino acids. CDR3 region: CSVRRIGRNTIYF. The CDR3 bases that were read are TGCAGCGTTCGCAGGATCGGTAGAAACACG.

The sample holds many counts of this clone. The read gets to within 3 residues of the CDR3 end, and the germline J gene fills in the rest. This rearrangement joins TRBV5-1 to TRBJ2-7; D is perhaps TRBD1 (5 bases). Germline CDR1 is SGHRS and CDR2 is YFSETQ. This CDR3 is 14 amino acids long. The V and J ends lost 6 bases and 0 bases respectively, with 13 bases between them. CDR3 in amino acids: CASMRWQGSYEQYF. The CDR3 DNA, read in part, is TGCGCCAGCATGAGGTGGCAGGGCTCCTACGAG.

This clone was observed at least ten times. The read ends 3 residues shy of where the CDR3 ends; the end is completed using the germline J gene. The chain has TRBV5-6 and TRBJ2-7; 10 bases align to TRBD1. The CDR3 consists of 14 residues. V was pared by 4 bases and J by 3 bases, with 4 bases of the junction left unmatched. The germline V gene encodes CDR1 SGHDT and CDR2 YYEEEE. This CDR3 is CASSGTGEDYEQYF. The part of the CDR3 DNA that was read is TGTGCCAGCAGCGGGACAGGGGAAGACTACGAG.

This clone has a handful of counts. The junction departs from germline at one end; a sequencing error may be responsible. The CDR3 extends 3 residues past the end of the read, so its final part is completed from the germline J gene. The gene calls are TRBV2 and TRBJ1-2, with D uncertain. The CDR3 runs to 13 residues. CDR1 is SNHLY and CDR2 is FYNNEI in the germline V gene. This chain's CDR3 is CASSEVEGYGYTF. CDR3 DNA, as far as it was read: TGTGCCAGCAGCGAAGTGGAGGGCTATGGC.